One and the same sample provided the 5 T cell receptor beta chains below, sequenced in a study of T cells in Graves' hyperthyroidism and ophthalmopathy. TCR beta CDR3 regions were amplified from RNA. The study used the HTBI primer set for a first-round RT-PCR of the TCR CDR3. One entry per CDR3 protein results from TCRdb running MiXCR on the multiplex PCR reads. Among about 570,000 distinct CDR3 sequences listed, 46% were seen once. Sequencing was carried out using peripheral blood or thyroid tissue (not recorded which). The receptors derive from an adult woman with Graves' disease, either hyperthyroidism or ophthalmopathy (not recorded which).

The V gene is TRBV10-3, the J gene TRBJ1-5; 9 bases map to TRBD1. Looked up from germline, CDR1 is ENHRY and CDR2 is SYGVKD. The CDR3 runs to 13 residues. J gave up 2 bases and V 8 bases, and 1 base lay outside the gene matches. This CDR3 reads CAIRDRGNQPQHF. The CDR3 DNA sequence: TGTGCCATCCGGGACAGGGGCAATCAGCCCCAGCATTTT.

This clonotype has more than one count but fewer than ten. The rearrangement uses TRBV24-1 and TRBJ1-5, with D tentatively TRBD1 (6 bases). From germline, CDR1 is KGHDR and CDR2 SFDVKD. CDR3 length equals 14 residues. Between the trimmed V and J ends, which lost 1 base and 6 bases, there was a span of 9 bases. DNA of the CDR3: TGTGCCACCAGTGATTTCAGGGGTGGTCAGCCCCAGCATTTT. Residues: CATSDFRGGQPQHF.

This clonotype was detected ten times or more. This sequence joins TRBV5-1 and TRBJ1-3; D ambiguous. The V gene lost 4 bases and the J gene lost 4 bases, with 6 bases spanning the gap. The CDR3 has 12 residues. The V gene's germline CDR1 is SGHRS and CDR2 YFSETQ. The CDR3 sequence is CASSGMGNTIYF. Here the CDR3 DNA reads TGCGCCAGCAGCGGCATGGGAAACACCATATATTTT.

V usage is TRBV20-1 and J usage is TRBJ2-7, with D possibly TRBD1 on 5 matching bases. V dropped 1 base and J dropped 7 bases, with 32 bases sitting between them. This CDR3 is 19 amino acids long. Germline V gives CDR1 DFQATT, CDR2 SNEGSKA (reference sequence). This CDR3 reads CSARGLTVLSEQNPFEQYF. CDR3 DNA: TGCAGTGCTAGAGGCCTGACAGTTTTGAGTGAACAGAACCCCTTTGAGCAGTACTTC.

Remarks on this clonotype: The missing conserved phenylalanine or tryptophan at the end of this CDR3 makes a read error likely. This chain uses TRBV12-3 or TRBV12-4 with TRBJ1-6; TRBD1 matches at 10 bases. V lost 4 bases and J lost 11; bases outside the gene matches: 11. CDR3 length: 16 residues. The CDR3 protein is CASSSRDRGESAPLHL. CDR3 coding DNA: TGTGCCAGCAGTTCCCGGGACAGGGGAGAATCTGCACCCCTCCACCTT.